This is a list of T cell receptor beta chains from one sample in a study of CD8+ T cells in alopecia areata. Sequencing was performed with immunoSEQ multiplex PCR; in TCRdb, only in-frame clones are kept and a portion is missing. The sample lists approximately 170,000 clones, about 60% occurring once. The specimen was CD4+ T cells sorted from blood, collected at week 24, from a patient treated with tofacitinib. These receptors came from a human donor with alopecia areata. CDR3s include the opening cysteine and the closing phenylalanine or tryptophan. The D gene is left open where the match is weak. Some rows mark clone size as missing; the rest say once, few, many or name a class of expanded clone.

>-|-|15|TRBV19|TRBJ2-5
CASSMSGGREETQYF
TGTGCCAGTAGTATGAGTGGGGGAAGGGAAGAGACCCAGTACTTC
>-|-|16|TRBV9|TRBJ2-3
CASSVGAHASTDTQYF
TGTGCCAGCAGCGTAGGGGCCCACGCTAGCACAGATACGCAGTATTTT
>few|-|13|TRBV29-1|TRBJ1-1
CSVVYRTTSEAFF
TGCAGCGTTGTCTACAGGACCACCTCTGAAGCTTTCTTT
>-|-|16|TRBV19|TRBJ1-5
CASSIGGSTNNQPQHF
TGTGCCAGTAGTATAGGGGGCAGTACCAATAATCAGCCCCAGCATTTT
>-|-|12|TRBV6-5|TRBJ1-2
CASGQGMYGYTF
TGTGCCAGCGGGCAGGGGATGTATGGCTACACCTTC
>-|-|15|TRBV2|TRBJ1-6
CASSVEGGGNSPLHF
TGTGCCAGCAGTGTTGAGGGGGGTGGTAATTCACCCCTCCACTTT
>-|TRBD1|15|TRBV12-5|TRBJ1-5
CASGLGQGKDQPQHF
TGTGCTAGTGGTTTGGGACAGGGGAAGGATCAGCCCCAGCATTTT
>few|-|14|TRBV30|TRBJ1-5
CAWSVRRINQPQHF
TGTGCCTGGAGTGTACGACGGATCAATCAGCCCCAGCATTTT
>-|-|14|TRBV30|TRBJ1-2
CAWRRSPNNYGYTF
TGTGCCTGGAGGCGGTCCCCGAATAACTATGGCTACACCTTC
>-|-|16|TRBV9|TRBJ2-7
CASSVGAGLSIYEQYF
TGTGCCAGCAGCGTAGGGGCGGGGTTGTCTATCTACGAGCAGTACTTC
>-|-|13|TRBV6-5|TRBJ1-4
CASSRTLNEKLFF
TGTGCCAGCAGTCGGACCTTAAATGAAAAACTGTTTTTT
>-|TRBD2|16|TRBV4-2|TRBJ2-3
CASSQERGGQTDTQYF
TGTGCCAGCAGCCAAGAGCGGGGGGGCCAAACAGATACGCAGTATTTT
>-|TRBD1|13|TRBV19|TRBJ1-1
CASSIFQGALAFF
TGTGCCAGTAGTATTTTTCAGGGGGCCTTAGCTTTCTTT
>-|-|17|TRBV5-6|TRBJ1-6
CASSLSEDSSWNSPLHF
TGTGCCAGCAGCTTAAGTGAAGACAGTTCATGGAATTCACCCCTCCACTTT
>-|TRBD1|19|TRBV30|TRBJ2-5
CAWSARGYQDRVGMKTQYF
TGTGCCTGGAGTGCGCGTGGGTACCAAGACAGGGTGGGAATGAAGACCCAGTACTTC
>-|TRBD1|13|TRBV29-1|TRBJ1-2
CSARTGSGYGYTF
TGCAGCGCAAGGACAGGGAGCGGCTATGGCTACACCTTC
>-|-|14|TRBV30|TRBJ2-3
CAWSVLRGTDTQYF
TGTGCCTGGAGTGTACTGCGGGGCACAGATACGCAGTATTTT
>-|-|16|TRBV29-1|TRBJ1-1
CSVGPRVGKLNTEAFF
TGCAGCGTTGGACCCAGGGTCGGTAAATTGAACACTGAAGCTTTCTTT
>few|-|15|TRBV7-9|TRBJ1-4
CASSPGTPTNEKLFF
TGTGCCAGCAGCCCCGGGACACCAACTAATGAAAAACTGTTTTTT
>-|TRBD1|15|TRBV7-9|TRBJ2-7
CASSHPGQGAYEQYF
TGCGCCAGCAGCCACCCGGGACAGGGGGCCTACGAGCAGTACTTC
>-|-|13|TRBV30|TRBJ2-3
CAWNRRQLDTQYF
TGTGCCTGGAACCGTAGACAGTTAGATACGCAGTATTTT
>-|-|15|TRBV15|TRBJ1-4
CATSRVRQPNEKLFF
TGTGCCACCAGCAGAGTTAGGCAGCCTAATGAAAAACTGTTTTTT